This entry lists 25 T cell receptor beta chains sequenced from one sample in a study of T cells expressing NK-cell markers. TCRdb reprocessed the 5' RACE reads, with one entry per CDR3 protein and no DNA. This table lists fewer than 550,000 distinct CDR3 sequences. Sequencing input: blood T cells: a sorted CD56 or NKG2C T cell subset, CD4+ or CD8+ T cells, or bulk PBMC T cells (not recorded which). The receptor set was obtained from a woman between 45 and 60 years old in good health.

This chain uses TRBV5-1 with TRBJ2-5; TCRdb indicates TRBD2, and absent DNA this call remains unverified. This CDR3 has 11 amino acids. Germline lookup yields CDR1 SGHRS and CDR2 YFSETQ. The chain's CDR3 is CAPSSGGTQYF.

The rearrangement links TRBV29-1 to TRBJ2-5; TCRdb returns TRBD1, unconfirmable since there is no DNA. Germline CDR1 and CDR2: SQVTM and ANQGSEA. This CDR3 has 13 amino acids. CDR3 residues: CSVGAPPGETQYF.

CDR3 residues: CSARTITLGYTF. V and J are TRBV20-1 and TRBJ1-2; the TCRdb D gene call, TRBD1, has no DNA to confirm it. Germline V gene lookup returns CDR1 DFQATT and CDR2 SNEGSKA (reference sequence). The CDR3 contains 12 residues.

This sequence joins TRBV20-1 and TRBJ2-4; lacking DNA, the TRBD1 call made by TCRdb goes unchecked. The CDR3 length is 12 residues. Looked up from germline, CDR1 is DFQATT and CDR2 is SNEGSKA (reference sequence). The CDR3 protein is CSASPQSGSQEF.

The chain joins TRBV6-5 to TRBJ1-1; TCRdb designates TRBD1, a call that cannot be tested without DNA. CDR1 is MNHEY, CDR2 SVGAGI, per germline. The CDR3 has 14 amino acids. The CDR3 sequence is CASSLRAGSGEAFF.

CDR3 sequence: CASSPPGPIRLGQFF. The chain joins TRBV7-3 to TRBJ2-1; TCRdb calls TRBD1, which cannot be checked without DNA. CDR1 and CDR2 (germline): SGHTA, FQGTGA. This CDR3 has 15 amino acids.

CDR3 protein: CATTGTDVNANTGELFF. The chain recombines TRBV24-1 with TRBJ2-2; the TCRdb D gene call, TRBD1, has no DNA to confirm it. Germline CDR1 and CDR2: KGHDR and SFDVKD. This CDR3 is built from 17 residues.

The chain couples TRBV20-1 to TRBJ2-5; TCRdb's assignment of TRBD2 cannot be checked, as there is no DNA. Germline CDR1 reads DFQATT; CDR2 reads SNEGSKA (reference sequence). The CDR3 has 16 amino acids. CDR3 in amino acids: CSASLPRSGVAETQYF.

The chain joins TRBV5-1 to TRBJ2-5; TCRdb's D call, TRBD2, is unchecked because there is no DNA. The CDR3 runs to 13 residues. Germline CDR1 SGHRS, CDR2 YFSETQ. CDR3: CASSFSGQETQYF.

The J gene is TRBJ2-5, the V gene TRBV7-9. Germline-derived CDR1 and CDR2 are SEHNR and FQNEAQ (reference sequence). The CDR3 covers 13 residues. The CDR3: CASNLDVQETQYF.

The V and J genes are TRBV25-1 and TRBJ2-5. There are 11 residues in the CDR3. Looked up from germline, CDR1 is MGHDK and CDR2 is SYGVNS. CDR3: CASSGLKTQYF.

The V gene is TRBV10-2, the J gene TRBJ1-5; TCRdb proposes TRBD1, but this gene call is untestable without DNA. This CDR3 has 18 residues. CDR1 WSHSY and CDR2 SAAADI come from the germline V gene. The CDR3: CASSESWPGTRGNQPQHF.

The J gene is TRBJ1-3, the V gene TRBV19; TCRdb proposes TRBD1, but this gene call is untestable without DNA. Germline V lookup: CDR1 LNHDA, CDR2 SQIVND (reference sequence). The length of the CDR3 is 17 residues. The CDR3 region is CASKTTEKTFSGNTIYF.

J is TRBJ2-3 and V is TRBV5-1; TCRdb names TRBD2, which stays unverified in the absence of DNA. The CDR3 consists of 17 residues. Germline CDR1 SGHRS, CDR2 YFSETQ. The CDR3 sequence: CASSLGAGLALPDTQYF.

The gene calls are TRBV20-1 and TRBJ2-7; lacking DNA, the TRBD1 call made by TCRdb goes unchecked. The length of the CDR3 is 11 residues. Germline CDR1 reads DFQATT; CDR2 reads SNEGSKA (reference sequence). The CDR3 region is CSALRGLEQYF.

V usage is TRBV9 and J usage is TRBJ2-7; the D gene TCRdb calls, TRBD2, cannot be checked with no DNA. The CDR3 has 14 residues. CDR1 SGDLS and CDR2 YYNGEE come from the germline V gene. The CDR3 loop reads CASSVGPREFEQYF.

The CDR3 sequence is CASSLGLAGAFPEQYF. The genes are TRBV5-1 and TRBJ2-7; TCRdb's assignment of TRBD2 cannot be checked, as there is no DNA. Germline CDR1 is SGHRS and CDR2 is YFSETQ. The CDR3 contains 16 residues.

This rearrangement joins TRBV6-5 to TRBJ2-3; TCRdb outputs TRBD1, but without DNA this stays unchecked. Germline-derived CDR1 and CDR2 are MNHEY and SVGAGI. The CDR3 is 13 residues long. The CDR3 protein is CASTGRATDTQYF.

The chain has TRBV20-1 and TRBJ1-1; TCRdb's assignment of TRBD1 cannot be checked, as there is no DNA. This CDR3 contains 15 residues. In germline, CDR1 is DFQATT, CDR2 SNEGSKA (reference sequence). This CDR3 is CSARVAVGGRGEAFF.

The V and J genes are TRBV20-1 and TRBJ1-1; lacking DNA, the TRBD1 call made by TCRdb goes unchecked. The CDR3 has 11 residues. Germline V gives CDR1 DFQATT, CDR2 SNEGSKA (reference sequence). CDR3 sequence reads: CSARRGRVAFF.

V usage is TRBV30 and J usage is TRBJ1-2; TCRdb reports TRBD1, a call that lacks DNA to check it against. This CDR3 spans 14 amino acids. Germline V gene sequence: CDR1 GTSNPN, CDR2 SVGIG (reference sequence). CDR3 protein: CAWSVLSGSYGYTF.

The CDR3 sequence: CASSLVRMSYNEQFF. V usage is TRBV7-9 and J usage is TRBJ2-1. CDR1 SEHNR and CDR2 FQNEAQ come from the germline V gene (reference sequence). CDR3 length: 15 amino acids.

The rearrangement joins TRBV5-1 to TRBJ1-4; the TCRdb call, TRBD1, lacks DNA for checking. CDR1 and CDR2 from the germline V gene are SGHRS and YFSETQ. CDR3 length: 14 amino acids. CDR3 sequence: CASSPTGVDEKLFF.

The rearrangement uses TRBV6-1 and TRBJ2-4; no DNA is available, so the TRBD2 call from TCRdb remains unchecked. The CDR3 is made up of 19 amino acids. Germline lookup yields CDR1 MNHNS and CDR2 SASEGT. This chain's CDR3 is CASSERGLAGVLAKNIQYF.

The V and J genes are TRBV29-1 and TRBJ1-2; no DNA is available, so the TRBD1 call from TCRdb remains unchecked. This CDR3 is built from 15 residues. The germline V gene encodes CDR1 SQVTM and CDR2 ANQGSEA. CDR3 amino acids: CSVPLGGLPDYGYTF.